This TCR beta chain was recovered during a study of cytomegalovirus exposure and HLA in healthy donors. Study outcomes and limitations: The productive fraction for most TCR beta V segments was about 87% or about 30% in an earlier analysis.

About this clone: What it recognizes is unknown.

Amplification used 60 Vbeta primers and 13 Jbeta primers. Generated by immunoSEQ multiplex PCR, the TCRdb table keeps only in-frame clones and is missing some. The profile covers about 180,000 clones, with roughly three quarters appearing a single time and approximately 13% taken by the ten largest. Deletions cut 4 bases from V and 3 bases from J, with 10 bases between. The CDR3 loop spans 15 amino acids. Germline CDR1 MNHNS, CDR2 SASEGT. Source material: PBMCs. The rearrangement uses TRBV6-1 and TRBJ1-6, with D tentatively TRBD1 (5 bases). This receptor was taken from a woman between 50 and 59 years old in good health and CMV-seropositive. In DNA, the CDR3 is TGTGCCAGCAGTGTGGGTCAGGGCTATAATTCACCCCTCCACTTT. Encoded protein: CASSVGQGYNSPLHF.